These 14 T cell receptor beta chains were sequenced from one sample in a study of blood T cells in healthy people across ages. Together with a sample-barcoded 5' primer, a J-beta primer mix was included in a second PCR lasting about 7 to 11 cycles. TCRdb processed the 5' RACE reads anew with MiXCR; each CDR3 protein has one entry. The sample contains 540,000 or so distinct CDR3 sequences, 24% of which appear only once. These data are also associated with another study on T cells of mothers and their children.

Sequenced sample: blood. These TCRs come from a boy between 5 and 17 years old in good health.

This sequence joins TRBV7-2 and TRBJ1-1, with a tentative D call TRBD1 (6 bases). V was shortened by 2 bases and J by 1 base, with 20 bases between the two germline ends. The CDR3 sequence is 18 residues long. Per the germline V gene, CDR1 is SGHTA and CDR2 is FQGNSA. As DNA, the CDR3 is TGTGCCAGCAGCTTATATTCACCGGGGCGCAGGGGGAACACTGAAGCTTTCTTT. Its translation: CASSLYSPGRRGNTEAFF.

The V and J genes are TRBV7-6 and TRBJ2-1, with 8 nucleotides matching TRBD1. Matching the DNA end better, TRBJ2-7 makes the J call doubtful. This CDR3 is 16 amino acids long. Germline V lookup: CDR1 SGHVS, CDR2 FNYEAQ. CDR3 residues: CASSGRTGISSYEQYF. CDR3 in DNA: TGTGCCAGCAGCGGACGGACAGGGATCAGCTCCTACGAGCAGTACTTC.

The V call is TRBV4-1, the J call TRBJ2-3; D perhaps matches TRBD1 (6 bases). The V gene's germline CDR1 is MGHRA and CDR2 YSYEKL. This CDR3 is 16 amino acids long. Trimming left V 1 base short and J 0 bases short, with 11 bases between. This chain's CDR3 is CASSQVPGASTDTQYF. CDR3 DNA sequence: TGCGCCAGCAGCCAAGTTCCAGGGGCTAGCACAGATACGCAGTATTTT.

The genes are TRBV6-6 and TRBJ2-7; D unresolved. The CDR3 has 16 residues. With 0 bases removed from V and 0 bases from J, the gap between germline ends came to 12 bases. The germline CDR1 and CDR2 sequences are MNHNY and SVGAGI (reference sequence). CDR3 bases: TGTGCCAGCAGTTACTCTTTTTTAGGTAGCTCCTACGAGCAGTACTTC. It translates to CASSYSFLGSSYEQYF.

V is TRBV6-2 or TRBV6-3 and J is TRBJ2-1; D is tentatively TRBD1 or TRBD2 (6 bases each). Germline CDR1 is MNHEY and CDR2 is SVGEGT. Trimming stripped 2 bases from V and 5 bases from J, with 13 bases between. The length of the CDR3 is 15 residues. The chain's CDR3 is CASSYNRAGNNEQFF. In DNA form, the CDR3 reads TGTGCCAGCAGTTACAACAGGGCGGGAAACAATGAGCAGTTCTTC.

CDR3 in amino acids: CASSVGHRAGTYEQYF. The CDR3 DNA reads as TGTGCCAGCAGCGTAGGCCACAGGGCTGGCACCTACGAGCAGTACTTC. V gene TRBV9 combines with J gene TRBJ2-5, with D tentatively TRBD1 (6 bases). The J call may be wrong; the DNA end is better matched by TRBJ2-7. This CDR3 contains 16 residues. Germline CDR1 SGDLS, CDR2 YYNGEE.

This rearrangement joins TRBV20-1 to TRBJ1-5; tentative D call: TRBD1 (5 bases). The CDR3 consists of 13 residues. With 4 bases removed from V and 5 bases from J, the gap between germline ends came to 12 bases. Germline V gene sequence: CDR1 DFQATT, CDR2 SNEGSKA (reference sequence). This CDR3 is CSANWGKDQPQHF. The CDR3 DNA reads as TGCAGTGCTAATTGGGGGAAGGATCAGCCCCAGCATTTT.

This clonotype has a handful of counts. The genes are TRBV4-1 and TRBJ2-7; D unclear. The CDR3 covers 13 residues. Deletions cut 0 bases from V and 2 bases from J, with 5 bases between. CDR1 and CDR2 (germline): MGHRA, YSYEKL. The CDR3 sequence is CASSQENTYEQYF. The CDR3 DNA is TGCGCCAGCAGCCAAGAAAACACCTACGAGCAGTACTTC.

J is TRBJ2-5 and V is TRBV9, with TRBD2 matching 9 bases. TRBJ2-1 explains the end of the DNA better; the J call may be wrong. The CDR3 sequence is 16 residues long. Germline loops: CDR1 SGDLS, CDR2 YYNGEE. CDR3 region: CASSVAFSGGNNEQFF. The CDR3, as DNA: TGTGCCAGCAGCGTAGCCTTTAGCGGGGGAAACAATGAGCAGTTCTTC.

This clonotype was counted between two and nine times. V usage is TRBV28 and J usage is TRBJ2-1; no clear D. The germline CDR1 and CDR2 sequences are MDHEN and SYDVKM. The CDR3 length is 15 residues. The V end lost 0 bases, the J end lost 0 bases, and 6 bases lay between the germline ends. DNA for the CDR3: TGTGCCAGCAGTTTATGGGACCCCTCCTACAATGAGCAGTTCTTC. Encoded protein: CASSLWDPSYNEQFF.

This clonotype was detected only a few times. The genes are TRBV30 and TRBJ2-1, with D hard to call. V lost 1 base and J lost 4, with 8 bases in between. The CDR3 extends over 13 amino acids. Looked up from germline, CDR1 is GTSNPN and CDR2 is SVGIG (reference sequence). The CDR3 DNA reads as TGTGCCTGGAGTGAGGGCAGGTACAATGAGCAGTTCTTC. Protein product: CAWSEGRYNEQFF.

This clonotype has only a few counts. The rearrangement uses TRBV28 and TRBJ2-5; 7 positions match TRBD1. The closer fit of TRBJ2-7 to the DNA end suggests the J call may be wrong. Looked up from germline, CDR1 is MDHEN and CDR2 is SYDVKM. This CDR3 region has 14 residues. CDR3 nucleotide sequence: TGTGCCAGCAGTTTAGTGGGACAGCTTTACGAGCAGTACTTC. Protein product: CASSLVGQLYEQYF.

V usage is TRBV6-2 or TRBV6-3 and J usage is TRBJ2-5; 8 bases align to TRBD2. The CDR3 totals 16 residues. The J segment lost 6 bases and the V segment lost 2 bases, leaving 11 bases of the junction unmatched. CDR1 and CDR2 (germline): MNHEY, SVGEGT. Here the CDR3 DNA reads TGTGCCAGCAGTTACGCTCGGGGGGGCGTTGCAAAGACCCAGTACTTC. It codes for CASSYARGGVAKTQYF.

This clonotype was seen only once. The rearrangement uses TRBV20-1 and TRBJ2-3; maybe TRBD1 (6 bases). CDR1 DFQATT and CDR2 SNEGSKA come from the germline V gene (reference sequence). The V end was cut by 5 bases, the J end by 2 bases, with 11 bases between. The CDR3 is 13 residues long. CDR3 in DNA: TGCAGTGCTGGGGACACCGACACAGATACGCAGTATTTT. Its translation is CSAGDTDTDTQYF.